Below are 17 T cell receptor beta chains sequenced from a single sample in a study of T cell responses to AZD1222 COVID-19 vaccine. Libraries were prepared by immunoSEQ multiplex PCR; TCRdb keeps only in-frame clonotypes and omits some of them. The top ten hold 6% to 7% of the sample, which has about 140,000 clones, 90% to 95% seen once. The sample consisted of peripheral blood, taken 28 days after the second AZD1222 dose. The receptors derive from an adult who received the AZD1222 COVID-19 vaccine.

The chain combines TRBV19 with TRBJ1-6; D is ambiguous. V was clipped by 5 bases and J by 9 bases, with 14 bases between them. The CDR3 runs to 14 residues. Germline CDR1 and CDR2: LNHDA and SQIVND (reference sequence). The CDR3 loop is CASSYPGGTSPLHF. In DNA form, the CDR3 reads TGTGCCAGTAGTTACCCCGGTGGAACTTCACCCCTCCACTTT.

Concerning this clone: Compared with germline, one end of the junction differs, possibly owing to a read error. The chain combines TRBV14 with TRBJ1-2; D remains unclear. This CDR3 region has 14 residues. The germline gives CDR1 SGHDN, CDR2 FVKESK. CDR3 loop: CASSLRTARPPANF. The CDR3 DNA follows: TGTGCCAGCAGCCTACGGACCGCTAGGCCACCGGCCAACTTC.

The chain links TRBV6-9 to TRBJ1-6, with 8 positions matching TRBD1. Trimming cost V 5 bases and J 10 bases; bases outside gene matches: 7. From germline, CDR1 is MNHGY and CDR2 SVAAGI. CDR3 size: 14 residues. The CDR3 region has the DNA TGTGCCAGCAGTGGACAGGGAAGAGGGTCACCCCTCCACTTT. Its protein is CASSGQGRGSPLHF.

This sequence joins TRBV5-1 and TRBJ2-7, with 7 positions matching TRBD2. V was pared by 5 bases and J by 6 bases, with 8 bases of the junction left unmatched. Germline V gene data show CDR1 as SGHRS and CDR2 as YFSETQ. CDR3 length: 13 residues. The CDR3 bases are TGCGCCAGCAGGTCCGTCCTAGCGGCCGAGCAGTACTTC. It specifies CASRSVLAAEQYF.

V usage is TRBV2 and J usage is TRBJ1-2, with a tentative D call TRBD1 (6 bases). The V gene's germline CDR1 is SNHLY and CDR2 FYNNEI. The V gene lost 6 bases and the J gene lost 7 bases, with 27 bases spanning the gap. The CDR3 runs to 17 residues. CDR3 in DNA: TGTGCCAGCAGCCCTAGGGGCCCGGACAGTATTTTAGTTGGCTACACCTTC. Translation gives CASSPRGPDSILVGYTF.

This clone appeared a few times. The chain is built from TRBV18 and TRBJ2-1; 13 nucleotides agree with TRBD2. In germline, CDR1 is KGHSH, CDR2 LQKENI. V was clipped by 1 base and J by 9 bases; unmatched bases: 6. The CDR3 has 16 residues. The CDR3 DNA follows: TGTGCCAGCTCACCACGGACTAGCGGGGGTGTTGTTGAGCAGTTCTTC. This gives the protein CASSPRTSGGVVEQFF. Drawing the rest from reference TRBV18 and TRBJ2-1, the complete variable domain is NAGVMQNPRHLVRRRGQEARLRCSPMKGHSHVYWYRQLPEEGLKFMVYLQKENIIDESGMPKERFSAEFPKEGPSILRIQQVVRGDSAAYFCASSPRTSGGVVEQFFGPGTRLTVL.

This chain connects TRBV6-5 to TRBJ1-5; a weak D match, TRBD1 (6 bases). V was trimmed by 6 bases and J by 1 base, leaving 13 bases between them. The germline gives CDR1 MNHEY, CDR2 SVGAGI. CDR3 size: 15 residues. CDR3 sequence reads: CASSPDRSSNQPQHF. Written as DNA, the CDR3 is TGTGCCAGCAGCCCCGACAGGTCGAGCAATCAGCCCCAGCATTTT.

The genes are TRBV7-2 and TRBJ2-7; D gene ambiguous. The CDR3 is 15 residues long. Germline V lookup: CDR1 SGHTA, CDR2 FQGNSA. The V end lost 1 base, the J end lost 0 bases, and 10 bases lay between the germline ends. This CDR3 reads CASSLGPSRSYEQYF. The CDR3 bases are TGTGCCAGCAGCTTAGGACCTAGTCGCTCCTACGAGCAGTACTTC.

This chain uses TRBV7-3 with TRBJ2-5; 9 positions match TRBD2. Losses at the gene ends were 5 bases for V and 4 bases for J; bases not matched to a gene: 8. Germline CDR1 reads SGHTA; CDR2 reads FQGTGA. The CDR3 loop spans 15 amino acids. CDR3 nucleotides: TGTGCCAGCAGCGATGGCGGGGGGGCCTTAGAGACCCAGTACTTC. Protein sequence: CASSDGGGALETQYF.

The CDR3 loop reads CASSPGTSNQPQHF. The CDR3 coding sequence is TGTGCCAGCTCACCTGGAACAAGCAATCAGCCCCAGCATTTT. The chain joins TRBV18 to TRBJ1-5; D is unclear. The CDR3 has 14 amino acids. Germline CDR1 KGHSH, CDR2 LQKENI. V lost 3 bases and J 1 base, leaving 7 bases between the germline ends.

The rearrangement uses TRBV7-6 and TRBJ2-7; 11 nucleotides align to TRBD1. Germline V gives CDR1 SGHVS, CDR2 FNYEAQ. CDR3 length: 15 amino acids. Trimming removed 5 bases from V and 6 bases from J; junction bases left unmatched: 9. In nucleotides, the CDR3 is TGTGCCAGCAGCCCCCGGGACAGGGGGTCTCGCGAGCAGTACTTC. It yields the protein CASSPRDRGSREQYF. The whole variable domain, filled in from reference TRBV7-6 and TRBJ2-7, reads GAGVSQSPRYKVTKRGQDVALRCDPISGHVSLYWYRQALGQGPEFLTYFNYEAQQDKSGLPNDRFSAERPEGSISTLTIQRTEQRDSAMYRCASSPRDRGSREQYFGPGTRLTVT.

The rearrangement joins TRBV20-1 to TRBJ2-7; a possible D gene is TRBD2 (5 bases). This CDR3 comprises 11 residues. Germline V gene data show CDR1 as DFQATT and CDR2 as SNEGSKA (reference sequence). The V gene lost 3 bases and the J gene lost 6 bases, with 9 bases spanning the gap. CDR3 sequence: CSARSEVEQYF. DNA for the CDR3: TGCAGTGCTAGGTCGGAGGTCGAGCAGTACTTC.

The V and J genes are TRBV15 and TRBJ1-3, with D unresolved. The ends were cut back, 2 bases at V and 3 bases at J, with 5 bases in the middle. The length of the CDR3 is 13 residues. Germline CDR1 LNHNV, CDR2 YYDKDF (reference sequence). The CDR3 region has the DNA TGTGCCACCAGCAGACAGTATGGAAACACCATATATTTT. Its translation is CATSRQYGNTIYF.

This rearrangement joins TRBV4-1 to TRBJ2-3, with 10 nucleotides matching TRBD2. Germline V gives CDR1 MGHRA, CDR2 YSYEKL. With V trimmed by 2 bases and J by 5 bases, 10 bases remained unmatched. There are 17 residues in the CDR3. The CDR3 nucleotides read TGCGCCAGCAGCCAAATAGGTAGCGGGGGGTCGGTAGATACGCAGTATTTT. This gives the protein CASSQIGSGGSVDTQYF.

V and J are TRBV6-5 and TRBJ2-7; D might be TRBD1 or TRBD2, each matching 6 bases. The CDR3 sequence is 14 residues long. Trimming removed 2 bases at V and 3 bases at J, with 11 bases between. CDR1 and CDR2 (germline): MNHEY, SVGAGI. As DNA, the CDR3 is TGTGCCAGCAGTTACCAGGGGCGGGACTACGAGCAGTACTTC. Protein product: CASSYQGRDYEQYF.

A few counts support this clone. The genes are TRBV7-2 and TRBJ1-1; no reliable D call. Looked up from germline, CDR1 is SGHTA and CDR2 is FQGNSA. CDR3 length equals 16 residues. The V gene lost 6 bases and the J gene lost 2 bases, with 19 bases spanning the gap. The CDR3 DNA sequence: TGTGCCAGCAGTTCACCCTCGGAAAGTGGTAACACTGAAGCTTTCTTT. Translated: CASSSPSESGNTEAFF.

V usage is TRBV2 and J usage is TRBJ1-1; TRBD1 aligns across 8 bases. The junction had 9 bases not matched to a gene; V was cut back by 7 bases and J by 8 bases. The CDR3 length is 13 residues. Germline CDR1 reads SNHLY; CDR2 reads FYNNEI. The CDR3: CASIRDGQGEAFF. CDR3 bases: TGTGCCAGCATCAGGGACGGACAGGGCGAAGCTTTCTTT.